Sequencing of this TCR beta chain was carried out in a study of blood T cell repertoires in COVID-19. After removal of 2 bases from V and 3 bases from J, the junction contained 11 bases not matched to a gene. The CDR3 length is 18 residues. Looked up from germline, CDR1 is SGHVS and CDR2 is FQNEAQ. Libraries were prepared by immunoSEQ multiplex PCR; TCRdb keeps only in-frame clonotypes and omits some of them. Of over 85,000 clones in the sample, roughly four fifths are singletons; the top ten hold approximately 17%. What was sequenced was peripheral blood. The V gene is TRBV7-8, the J gene TRBJ1-5; 9 positions match TRBD1. The receptor was derived from a woman aged 55-69 years with acute or convalescent COVID-19. This CDR3 reads CASSLTNSGTGLNQPQHF. CDR3 in DNA: TGTGCCAGCAGCTTAACGAATTCCGGGACAGGGCTCAATCAGCCCCAGCATTTT.